The following is a T cell receptor (beta chain) sequence with its context. This clone was seen once. There is no known antigen for this receptor. Within one base of it there is no much larger clone, and no base qualities were kept. Libraries were made using the immunoSEQ multiplex PCR assay. For the multiplex PCR, a mixture combining 60 forward primers for TCR Vbeta segments and 13 reverse primers for TCR Jbeta segments was used. The CDR3 region of rearranged TCR beta genes was amplified from genomic DNA by a multiplex PCR assay. The Illumina HiSeq System was used to sequence the amplified TCR beta libraries as 87-base-pair reads. The published analysis was carried out like this. Across the 700 or so repertoires, a later analysis counted roughly 77 million unique TCR beta chains, roughly 11 million of which were shared by at least two donors. A nearest-neighbor algorithm error-corrected the raw reads and collapsed the reads into unique sequences, merging closely related sequences to remove PCR and sequencing errors. To assign V, D and J gene segments, CDR3 sequences were aligned to IMGT reference sequences. For a sequence to be retained, at least a six-nucleotide match to both a V gene segment and a J gene segment was required. A rearrangement counted as productive if the CDR3 had no stop codons and remained in frame with V and J, and every other rearrangement counted as non-productive. CDR3 was defined according to IMGT convention as the region running from the second conserved V-encoded cysteine to the conserved J-encoded phenylalanine. Sequences without an unambiguous match to a single V gene segment were excluded from the earlier analysis of 450 to 650 of the donors. In an earlier analysis of approximately 590 of the donors, V segments were called functional above 56.7% productive rearrangements and were called segregating when the between-donor standard deviation exceeded 5%. To diagnose cytomegalovirus status from the catalog of TCR beta chain sequences, a statistical classification framework was built. A later analysis assigned V and J genes by comparing TCR nucleotide sequences with IMGT/GENE-DB human TR gene sequences. A later analysis assigned CDR3 sequences and most-parsimonious VDJ recombination scenarios with the TCRdist pipeline. In a later analysis, each TCR beta chain was defined by its CDR3 amino acid sequence together with its V-gene family, and reads lacking a unique V-gene family were excluded. In a later analysis, 450 to 600 highly shared, low-generation-probability nucleotide sequences were removed to address suspected cross-contamination and a sequencing artifact. For each public chain, a later analysis derived a clonal expansion index from normalized ranks of inferred template counts within each repertoire. In a later analysis, generation probabilities were computed with a VDJ recombination model fitted to out-of-frame rearrangements, and the resulting probabilities were checked against IGoR. Hypergeometric tests were used in a later analysis to score TCR-TCR, TCR-HLA and TCR-CMV co-occurrence, with a repertoire-size bias correction applied to the TCR pairs. In a later analysis, false discovery rates were estimated by permuting HLA or CMV assignments 20 times. A later analysis grouped co-occurring TCRs with DBSCAN, adding TCRdist sequence similarity when clustering within HLA-allele-positive subsets. For co-occurrence clustering, repertoires with fewer than 30,000 or more than 120,000 public chains were excluded, along with several repertoires with anomalous nucleotide sharing. Sourced from immuneACCESS, this table was stored by TCRdb with only in-frame sequences that have V and J called. A share of the clones is absent; for the studies checked, an unresolved V gene accounts for under half, and the remainder has no known explanation. The V and J calls and the clone size are those of that table, but D and trimming were determined from the DNA. The sample has some 97,000 clones on record, 84% of them singletons. Roughly 1.2% of the sample lies in the top ten.

The cohort comprised hundreds of healthy bone marrow donors. At the time of sampling, all cohort members were nominally healthy, though unrecorded immune exposures were likely present. The donor was CMV seronegative and belonged to the group of 352 seronegative cohort members. Each donor provided a peripheral blood sample, and peripheral blood mononuclear cells were used for TCR beta sequencing. Genomic DNA extraction from the blood cell samples was performed with the Qiagen DNeasy Blood Extraction Kit. These data are taken from a study of cytomegalovirus exposure and HLA in healthy donors (dated by TCRdb to the late 2010s). With regard to the full study: An earlier analysis of 587 of the donors reported about 280 Gb of sequence data and 117 million unique TCR beta sequences obtained from about 179 million T cells. An early release that covered about 600 HLA-typed donors contained around 300 gigabases of sequencing data and approximately 85 million unique TCR sequences. The genetic ancestry cluster associated with self-reported Caucasian donors included 65% to 90% of the approximately 400 genotyped donors. The study aimed to test whether cataloging public T cell receptors could reveal signatures of past pathogen exposure. Using immunosequencing, the study profiled T cell repertoires from 666 subjects and related those repertoires to cytomegalovirus serostatus. In addition to the first cohort of approximately 650 subjects, a separate validation cohort of around 110 different subjects was used. The study combined high-throughput TCR immunosequencing, statistical association of individual TCRs with disease status, and machine learning to predict cytomegalovirus infection status. In a later analysis, previously published TCR beta repertoires from hundreds of donors were re-analyzed and high-resolution HLA genotyping was added so that TCR occurrence patterns could be studied. Rather than drawing on any new phenotypic data, the later analysis identified candidate immune exposures from TCR beta sequences and the way those sequences occurred across donors. An earlier analysis of fewer than 700 of the donors applied high-throughput TCR beta sequencing to assess whether each TCR beta V gene segment acted as functional or pseudogenic. Donor age, sex, ethnicity and CMV serostatus were compiled alongside the repertoire data. A later genetic analysis used genome-wide SNP genotypes for about 60% of the roughly 700 donors, treating that subset as a discovery cohort. Every repertoire in the discovery cohort had been generated on one and the same sequencing platform. Class I and class II HLA loci were covered by the typing at four-digit resolution. Typing coverage varied by locus: about 629-630 donors for A, B, C, DRB1 and DQB1; approximately 500 for DQA1; around 570 for DPA1; more than 450 for DPB1. Roughly five DR-DQ haplotypes were treated as single units for association and clustering because of strong linkage in the cohort. Across approximately 400 genotyped donors of the cohort, an average of approximately 220,000 unique TCR beta nucleotide sequences per donor were sequenced, and roughly 20% of those sequences were non-productive. General findings and caveats noted by the study authors: Correlated functional status among segregating V segments might be attributable to linkage disequilibrium, but an unknown experimental factor could not be ruled out. A total of roughly 160 TCR beta chains were listed by the study as associated with cytomegalovirus. Some IMGT-functional V segments, including TRBV6-2 and TRBV6-3, could not be distinguished by the 87-base-pair reads and were therefore excluded. A few of the identified cytomegalovirus-associated TCR beta chains were confirmed in vitro to be specific for cytomegalovirus antigens. The authors suggested that the approach could potentially be generalized to other disease states and immunological phenotypes. When HLA alleles, especially DR and DQ, strongly co-occurred, TCR associations were difficult to assign to individual alleles. A further reported finding was that TCR beta sequences accurately predicted the HLA-A and HLA-B alleles for most subjects in the first cohort. In this cohort, only TCR beta chains were sequenced, and detectable features were limited by the absence of alpha or paired-chain data. Compared with the 666-donor mean, donors in an Asian-associated ancestry cluster had fewer N-insertions in productive TCRs, according to a later genetic analysis. A later genetic analysis associated a missense DCLRE1C variant with V-gene and J-gene trimming of TCR beta chains, and an independent cohort replicated the association. Sequencing depth was assumed to be roughly uniform across donors in the presence/absence analyses, though that assumption may not hold. In an earlier analysis of about 540 of the donors, most TCR beta V segments were observed in productive rearrangements about 87% or about 30% of the time, broadly matching IMGT annotations. The classifier was reported to diagnose cytomegalovirus status with high specificity and sensitivity in both the original cohort and the validation cohort. At a false discovery rate of 0.05, a later analysis linked around 17,000 TCR beta sequences to specific HLA alleles. Across donors, most TCR sequences were observed very rarely, whereas some public TCRs were present in many individuals. Because HLA typing was missing for some donors at each locus, association tests included only the typed subset. CMV serostatus was the only immune exposure information available for the cohort. In a later analysis, the rate of TCR association differed among HLA loci, with DRB1 alleles having the most associated TCRs and HLA-C alleles having the fewest. The earlier analysis of around 600 of the donors excluded seventeen rarely observed V segments, including chromosome 9 orphons, because counts were too low. A later analysis found that HLA-associated TCR beta chains were more clonally expanded and had lower generation probabilities than equally common non-associated chains. In a later analysis, several top co-occurrence clusters were reported to appear linked to parvovirus B19, influenza, CMV and Epstein-Barr virus. The sequencing pipeline was judged likely to have produced a cluster of highly shared sequence variants as a technical artifact. In a later analysis, most CMV-associated TCR beta chains were found to appear HLA-restricted, with HLA associations seemingly driven largely by CMV exposure.

Trimming accounts for 2 bases at V and 0 bases at J, while the number of junction bases matched to no gene is 5. The CDR3 goes from the cysteine to the phenylalanine over 16 residues. The DNA shown is the 48-base CDR3, in frame from base 1. CDR1 is given as GTSNPN and CDR2 as SVGIG, both from the germline V gene (reference sequence). The chain was built from TRBV30 and TRBJ1-5, with 9 bases matching TRBD1. The sequence derives from a young woman in good health and CMV-seronegative. The material sequenced was PBMCs. The DNA is TGTGCCTGGAGTACAGGGGGCCGTTATAGCAATCAGCCCCAGCATTTT. Translated, this gives CAWSTGGRYSNQPQHF.